The clone carrying this T cell receptor (beta chain) was seen more than once but under ten times. Its antigen is still unknown. This CDR3 has 15 amino acids. Germline V gene sequence: CDR1 SGHTA, CDR2 FQGNSA. V lost 4 bases, J lost 5 bases, and 17 bases lay in between. The data were taken from a study of T-cell memory formation after mild COVID-19. Overall study results and limits: Prior to infection, memory already included some responding clones, suggesting cross-reactive memory joined. The CD4+ clones that contracted clustered mainly within CM and EM, and the CD8+ clones concentrated in EMRA.

From the 5' RACE reads, TCRdb called clonotypes with MiXCR, one entry per CDR3 protein. Here the sample spans around 430,000 distinct CDR3 sequences, 16% being singletons. The sequenced sample was PBMCs or a T cell subset sorted from them (not recorded which). The chain recombines TRBV7-2 with TRBJ2-5, with D tentatively TRBD2 (5 bases). This receptor was identified in a man younger than 30 who had mild COVID-19 (a few samples of this study predate the infection). Cell type and time point are not known. The CDR3 sequence: CASSWGTSRGETQYF. CDR3 bases: TGTGCCAGCAGCTGGGGAACTAGTCGGGGTGAGACCCAGTACTTC.